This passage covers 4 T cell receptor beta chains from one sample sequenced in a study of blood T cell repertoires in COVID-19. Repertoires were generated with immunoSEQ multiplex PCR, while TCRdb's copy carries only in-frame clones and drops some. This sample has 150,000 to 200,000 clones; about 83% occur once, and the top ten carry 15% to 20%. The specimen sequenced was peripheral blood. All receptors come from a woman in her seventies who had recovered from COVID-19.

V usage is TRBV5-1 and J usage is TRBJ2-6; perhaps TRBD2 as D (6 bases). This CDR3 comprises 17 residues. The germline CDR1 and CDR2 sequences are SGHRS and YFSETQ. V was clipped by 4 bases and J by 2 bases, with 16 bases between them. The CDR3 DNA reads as TGCGCCAGCAGCCCACCGGGACTTTCAACTGGGGCCAACGTCCTGACTTTC. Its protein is CASSPPGLSTGANVLTF.

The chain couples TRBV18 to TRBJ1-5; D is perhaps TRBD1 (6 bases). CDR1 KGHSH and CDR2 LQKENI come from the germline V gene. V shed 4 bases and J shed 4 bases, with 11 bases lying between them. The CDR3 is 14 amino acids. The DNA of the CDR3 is TGTGCCAGCTCACAGGGACACGGGAATCAGCCCCAGCATTTT. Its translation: CASSQGHGNQPQHF.

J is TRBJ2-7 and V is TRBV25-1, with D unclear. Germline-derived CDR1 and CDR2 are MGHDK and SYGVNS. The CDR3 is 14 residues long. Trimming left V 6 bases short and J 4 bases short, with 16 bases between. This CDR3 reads CASSPSRPPYEQYF. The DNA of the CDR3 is TGTGCCAGCAGCCCGTCGAGGCCGCCGTACGAGCAGTACTTC.

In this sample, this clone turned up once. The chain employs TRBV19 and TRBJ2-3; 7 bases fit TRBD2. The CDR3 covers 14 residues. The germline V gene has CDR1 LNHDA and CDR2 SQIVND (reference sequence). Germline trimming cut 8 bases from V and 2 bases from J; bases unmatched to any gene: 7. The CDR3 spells CASGEGLFTDTQYF. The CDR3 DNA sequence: TGTGCCAGTGGGGAGGGGCTCTTCACAGATACGCAGTATTTT. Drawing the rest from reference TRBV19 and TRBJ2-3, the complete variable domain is DGGITQSPKYLFRKEGQNVTLSCEQNLNHDAMYWYRQDPGQGLRLIYYSQIVNDFQKGDIAEGYSVSREKKESFPLTVTSAQKNPTAFYLCASGEGLFTDTQYFGPGTRLTVL.